These 17 T cell receptor beta chains originate from one sample sequenced in a study of cytomegalovirus exposure and HLA in healthy donors. Primers for the PCR totalled 60 Vbeta and 13 Jbeta. Using immunoSEQ multiplex PCR, the repertoire was profiled, and TCRdb retains in-frame clones only, with some absent. The data show 170,000 or so clones, and the top ten clones hold about 2%. Sequenced: PBMCs. The origin of the receptors is a man aged 30-40 years in good health and CMV-seronegative.

The chain is built from TRBV4-2 and TRBJ1-1; a weak D match, TRBD1 (6 bases). The CDR3 is 12 residues long. Trimming stripped 1 base from V and 10 bases from J, with 10 bases between. In germline, CDR1 is LGHNA, CDR2 YNFKEQ. CDR3 nucleotides: TGTGCCAGCAGCCAAGTTTCAGGGGTAGCTTTCTTT. Translated, it gives CASSQVSGVAFF.

The genes are TRBV12-5 and TRBJ2-1, with D possibly matching TRBD1 (5 bases). Trimming cost V 6 bases and J 0 bases, with 12 bases left between them. In germline, CDR1 is LGHNT, CDR2 FRNRAP. This CDR3 is built from 15 residues. The CDR3 DNA is TGTGCTAGTGGCGCAGGGTTGGGCTCCTACAATGAGCAGTTCTTC. Its translation: CASGAGLGSYNEQFF. The full variable domain, with the rest looked up from reference TRBV12-5 and TRBJ2-1, is DARVTQTPRHKVTEMGQEVTMRCQPILGHNTVFWYRQTMMQGLELLAYFRNRAPLDDSGMPKDRFSAEMPDATLATLKIQPSEPRDSAVYFCASGAGLGSYNEQFFGPGTRLTVL.

J is TRBJ1-1 and V is TRBV7-9; no definite D call. This CDR3 is 14 amino acids long. Deletions cut 2 bases from V and 1 base from J, with 8 bases between. CDR1 is SEHNR, CDR2 FQNEAQ, per germline (reference sequence). DNA for the CDR3: TGTGCCAGCAGCTTAACTCGGGGGAACACTGAAGCTTTCTTT. Its translation: CASSLTRGNTEAFF. The full variable domain, rest sourced from reference TRBV7-9 and TRBJ1-1, is DTGVSQNPRHKITKRGQNVTFRCDPISEHNRLYWYRQTLGQGPEFLTYFQNEAQLEKSRLLSDRFSAERPKGSFSTLEIQRTEQGDSAMYLCASSLTRGNTEAFFGQGTRLTVV.

The V and J genes are TRBV18 and TRBJ1-1; D may be TRBD1 (5 bases). Looked up from germline, CDR1 is KGHSH and CDR2 is LQKENI. Trimming cost V 3 bases and J 11 bases, with 13 bases left between them. The CDR3 is 12 amino acids. CDR3 region: CASSPRRDLAFF. CDR3 nucleotide sequence: TGTGCCAGCTCACCCAGACGGGACTTGGCTTTCTTT. Based on the CDR3 plus reference TRBV18 and TRBJ1-1, the full variable domain is NAGVMQNPRHLVRRRGQEARLRCSPMKGHSHVYWYRQLPEEGLKFMVYLQKENIIDESGMPKERFSAEFPKEGPSILRIQQVVRGDSAAYFCASSPRRDLAFFGQGTRLTVV.

This chain connects TRBV30 to TRBJ2-1; D may be TRBD2 (6 bases). The CDR3 sequence is 13 residues long. From germline, CDR1 is GTSNPN and CDR2 SVGIG (reference sequence). Trimming stripped 8 bases from V and 2 bases from J, with 13 bases between. This CDR3 reads CARLEEAYNEQFF. The CDR3 DNA follows: TGTGCCCGACTAGAAGAGGCCTACAATGAGCAGTTCTTC.

The V call is TRBV9, the J call TRBJ2-7; tentatively, D is TRBD1 (6 bases). Per the germline V gene, CDR1 is SGDLS and CDR2 is YYNGEE. V was shortened by 0 bases and J by 0 bases, with 16 bases between the two germline ends. The CDR3 is made up of 17 amino acids. Here the CDR3 reads CASSVGGTHSNSYEQYF. In DNA, the CDR3 is TGTGCCAGCAGCGTAGGAGGGACACACTCCAACTCCTACGAGCAGTACTTC.

V gene TRBV10-3 combines with J gene TRBJ2-1, with 12 nucleotides matching TRBD1. The CDR3 is 19 residues long. CDR1 is ENHRY, CDR2 SYGVKD, per germline. V shed 4 bases, J shed 0 bases, and the junction held 10 bases outside the gene matches. The CDR3 is CAISGEGTGGPSSYNEQFF. CDR3 DNA sequence: TGTGCCATCAGTGGGGAGGGGACAGGGGGCCCGAGCTCCTACAATGAGCAGTTCTTC.

The chain is built from TRBV19 and TRBJ2-1; 7 bases align to TRBD1. The CDR3 extends over 14 amino acids. Germline V CDR1 and CDR2: LNHDA, SQIVND (reference sequence). Losses at the gene ends were 7 bases for V and 7 bases for J; bases not matched to a gene: 10. The CDR3: CASMRDRLSNEQFF. Here the CDR3 DNA reads TGTGCCAGTATGAGGGACAGATTATCAAATGAGCAGTTCTTC.

This chain joins TRBV29-1 and TRBJ1-1; tentatively, D is TRBD1 (6 bases). This CDR3 is 11 amino acids long. The germline CDR1 and CDR2 sequences are SQVTM and ANQGSEA. V was trimmed by 3 bases and J by 11 bases, leaving 13 bases between them. The CDR3 DNA reads TGCAGCGTTGAGGGGGCCCTTGGTGCTTTCTTT. Translating it yields CSVEGALGAFF.

CDR3 DNA sequence: TGTGCCAGCAGCTTTTCCGCGGCCTACAATGAGCAGTTCTTC. This translates into CASSFSAAYNEQFF. The rearrangement uses TRBV11-2 and TRBJ2-1; D uncertain. In germline, CDR1 is SGHAT, CDR2 FQNNGV. This CDR3 is built from 14 residues. Trimming shortened V by 3 bases and J by 2 bases, and 8 bases separated the two germline ends. Variable domain in full (rest from reference TRBV11-2 and TRBJ2-1): EAGVAQSPRYKIIEKRQSVAFWCNPISGHATLYWYQQILGQGPKLLIQFQNNGVVDDSQLPKDRFSAERLKGVDSTLKIQPAKLEDSAVYLCASSFSAAYNEQFFGPGTRLTVL.

The genes are TRBV7-9 and TRBJ2-7, with D possibly being TRBD2 (5 bases). CDR1 and CDR2 (germline): SEHNR, FQNEAQ (reference sequence). The CDR3 totals 15 residues. V was trimmed by 5 bases and J by 2 bases, leaving 16 bases between them. This CDR3 reads CASSPAGSVPYEQYF. The CDR3 DNA reads as TGTGCCAGCAGCCCTGCGGGCAGCGTGCCCTACGAGCAGTACTTC.

This sequence joins TRBV6-5 and TRBJ2-5; tentatively, D is TRBD2 (5 bases). From germline, CDR1 is MNHEY and CDR2 SVGAGI. The CDR3 totals 13 residues. V was cut by 4 bases and J by 3 bases, with 9 bases left in between. The CDR3 nucleotides read TGTGCCAGCAGTTCCACCGGGAAAGAGACCCAGTACTTC. Its protein is CASSSTGKETQYF.

The rearrangement links TRBV6-1 to TRBJ2-7, with D tentatively TRBD2 (6 bases). V was shortened by 0 bases and J by 6 bases, with 15 bases between the two germline ends. From germline, CDR1 is MNHNS and CDR2 SASEGT. The CDR3 is 15 amino acids. The CDR3 here is CASSEARGSSAEQYF. CDR3 bases: TGTGCCAGCAGTGAAGCGCGGGGTTCCTCCGCCGAGCAGTACTTC.

As for this clone: This sample includes further DNA sequences coding for the same CDR3. The chain links TRBV6-6 to TRBJ2-7; maybe TRBD1 (5 bases). CDR3 length: 13 amino acids. V shed 6 bases and J shed 3 bases, with 12 bases lying between them. Germline V gene lookup returns CDR1 MNHNY and CDR2 SVGAGI (reference sequence). The CDR3 region is CASRAGSVYEQYF. CDR3 in DNA: TGTGCCAGCAGGGCAGGGTCCGTCTACGAGCAGTACTTC.

CDR3 in amino acids: CASRPPGGGGTDTQYF. The CDR3 nucleotides read TGCGCCAGCAGACCACCCGGGGGGGGTGGCACAGATACGCAGTATTTT. The rearrangement uses TRBV5-1 and TRBJ2-3; TRBD2 matches 8 bases. The CDR3 is 16 residues long. Trimming took 5 bases from V and 1 from J; bases not matched to a gene: 9. Germline CDR1 reads SGHRS; CDR2 reads YFSETQ.

V is TRBV19 and J is TRBJ2-7; tentative D call: TRBD1 (5 bases). Germline V gene data show CDR1 as LNHDA and CDR2 as SQIVND (reference sequence). The V end was cut by 3 bases, the J end by 5 bases, with 14 bases between. The CDR3 loop spans 14 amino acids. Here the CDR3 reads CASSIGAGIHEQYF. The DNA for the CDR3 is TGTGCCAGTAGTATTGGGGCAGGGATCCACGAGCAGTACTTC.

The CDR3 sequence is CASSYSWQNNEQFF. In DNA form, the CDR3 reads TGTGCCAGCAGTTACTCTTGGCAGAACAATGAGCAGTTCTTC. The chain carries TRBV6-5 and TRBJ2-1; D not resolved. The germline V gene encodes CDR1 MNHEY and CDR2 SVGAGI. The germline V and J ends were trimmed by 0 bases and 5 bases, with 8 bases remaining between them. The CDR3 is 14 residues long.